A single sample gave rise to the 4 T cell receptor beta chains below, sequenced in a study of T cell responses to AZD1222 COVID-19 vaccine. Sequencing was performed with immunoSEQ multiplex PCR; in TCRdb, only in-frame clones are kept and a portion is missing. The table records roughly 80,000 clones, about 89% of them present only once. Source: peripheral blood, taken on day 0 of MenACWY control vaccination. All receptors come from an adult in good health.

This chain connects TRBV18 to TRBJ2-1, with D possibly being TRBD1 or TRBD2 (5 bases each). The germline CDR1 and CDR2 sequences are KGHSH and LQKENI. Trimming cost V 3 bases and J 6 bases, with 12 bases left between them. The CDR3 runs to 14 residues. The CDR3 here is CASSPTSGLNEQFF. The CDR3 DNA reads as TGTGCCAGCTCACCTACCTCGGGGCTCAATGAGCAGTTCTTC.

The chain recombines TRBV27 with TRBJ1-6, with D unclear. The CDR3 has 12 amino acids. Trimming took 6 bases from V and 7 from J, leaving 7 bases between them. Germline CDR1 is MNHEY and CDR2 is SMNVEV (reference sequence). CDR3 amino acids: CASSPPNSPLHF. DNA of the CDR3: TGTGCCAGCAGCCCCCCAAATTCACCCCTCCACTTT.

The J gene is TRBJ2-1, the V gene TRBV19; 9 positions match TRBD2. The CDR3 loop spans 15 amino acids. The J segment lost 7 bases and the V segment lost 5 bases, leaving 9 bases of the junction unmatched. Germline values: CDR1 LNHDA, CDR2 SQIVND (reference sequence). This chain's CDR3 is CASSSPSGTRNEQFF. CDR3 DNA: TGTGCCAGTAGTTCTCCTAGCGGGACTAGGAATGAGCAGTTCTTC. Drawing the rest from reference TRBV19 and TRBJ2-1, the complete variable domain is DGGITQSPKYLFRKEGQNVTLSCEQNLNHDAMYWYRQDPGQGLRLIYYSQIVNDFQKGDIAEGYSVSREKKESFPLTVTSAQKNPTAFYLCASSSPSGTRNEQFFGPGTRLTVL.

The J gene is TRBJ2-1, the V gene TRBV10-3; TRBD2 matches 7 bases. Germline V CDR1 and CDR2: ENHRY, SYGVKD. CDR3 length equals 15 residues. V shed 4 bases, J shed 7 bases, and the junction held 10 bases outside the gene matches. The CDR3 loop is CAISARESGGNEQFF. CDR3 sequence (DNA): TGTGCCATCAGTGCGCGGGAGTCAGGAGGGAATGAGCAGTTCTTC.